This T cell receptor beta chain stems from a study of cytomegalovirus exposure and HLA in healthy donors. PCR primers comprised 60 Vbeta and 13 Jbeta primers. Produced via immunoSEQ multiplex PCR; TCRdb's table is partial and in-frame only. The repertoire shows 180,000 or so clones; the top ten hold 0.74%. The germline V gene has CDR1 MNHEY and CDR2 SVGAGI. The V end lost 2 bases, the J end lost 4 bases, and 11 bases lay between the germline ends. CDR3 length equals 14 residues. This TCR was sampled from a boy between 10 and 17 years old in good health and CMV-seronegative. This rearrangement joins TRBV6-5 to TRBJ1-1; no clear D. The source material was PBMCs. CDR3 amino acids: CASSYQARLTEAFF. The CDR3, as DNA: TGTGCCAGCAGTTACCAGGCCAGGCTCACTGAAGCTTTCTTT.